This record covers a single T cell receptor beta chain. The target antigen is unknown. The naive CD8 subset, CD45RO-negative cells positively selected for CCR7, excluded terminally differentiated effector memory CD45RA+ cells. This entry is derived from a study of shared clonotypes between healthy human individuals. Only in-frame clones appear in the TCRdb table, and some are missing; sequencing was by immunoSEQ multiplex PCR. The sample has around 2,000,000 clones; over 85% are singletons. Study-wide points: Clonotypes which were not shared had lower generation probabilities than clonotypes that all four donors shared. A handful of donors had about 5.1% of their naive CD4 clonotypes in common. Rarefaction curves obtained for sorted subsets showed sequencing incomplete despite large depth.

Germline CDR1 is LNHNV and CDR2 is YYDKDF (reference sequence). This CDR3 comprises 12 residues. V lost 0 bases, J lost 2 bases, and 2 bases lay in between. The receptor was isolated from a man aged 18 to 30 in good health. The chain is built from TRBV15 and TRBJ2-7; no definite D call. Material for sequencing was naive CD8+ T cells sorted from blood. CDR3 sequence: CATSRDAYEQYF. The CDR3 DNA reads TGTGCCACCAGCAGAGATGCCTACGAGCAGTACTTC. The full variable domain, in which reference TRBV15 and TRBJ2-7 provide the parts outside the CDR3, is DAMVIQNPRYQVTQFGKPVTLSCSQTLNHNVMYWYQQKSSQAPKLLFHYYDKDFNNEADTPDNFQSRRPNTSFCFLDIRSPGLGDTAMYLCATSRDAYEQYFGPGTRLTVT.